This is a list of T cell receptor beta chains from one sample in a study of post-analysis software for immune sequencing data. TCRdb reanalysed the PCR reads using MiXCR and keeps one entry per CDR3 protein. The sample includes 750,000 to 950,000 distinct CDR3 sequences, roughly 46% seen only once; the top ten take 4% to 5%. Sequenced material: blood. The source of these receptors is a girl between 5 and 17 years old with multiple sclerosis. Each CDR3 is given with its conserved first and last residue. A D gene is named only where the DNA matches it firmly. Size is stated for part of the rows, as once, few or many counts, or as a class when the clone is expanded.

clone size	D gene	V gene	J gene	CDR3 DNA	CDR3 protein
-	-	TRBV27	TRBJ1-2	TGTGCCAGCAAGTTTGGGGCCAACTATGGCTACACCTTC	CASKFGANYGYTF
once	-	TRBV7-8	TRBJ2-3	TGTGCCGGCAGCTTAACTAGCCGCGCAGATACGCAGTATTTT	CAGSLTSRADTQYF
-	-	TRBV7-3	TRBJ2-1	TGTGCCAGCAGCCCCCAGAGCGGAATCTACAATGAGCAGTTCTTC	CASSPQSGIYNEQFF
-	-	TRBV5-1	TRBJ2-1	TGCGCCAGCAGCTTGGGTGAAGACTCCTACAATGAGCAGTTCTTC	CASSLGEDSYNEQFF
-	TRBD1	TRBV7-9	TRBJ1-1	TGTGCCAGCAGCCCGACAGGGGAGGCTGAAGCTTTCTTT	CASSPTGEAEAFF
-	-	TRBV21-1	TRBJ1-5	TGTGCCAGCAGCAAAGGAGGCAGTCAGCCCCAGCATTTT	CASSKGGSQPQHF
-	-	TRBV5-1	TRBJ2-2	TGCGCCAGCAGCTTCGCTAGCGTGATGACCGGGGAGCTGTTTTTT	CASSFASVMTGELFF
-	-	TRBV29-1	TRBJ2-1	TGCAGCGTTGTTGGTCCTTTTGGAAATGAGCAGTTCTTC	CSVVGPFGNEQFF
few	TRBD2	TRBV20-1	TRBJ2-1	TGCAGTGCTAGGACTAGCGGTCCTGGGAATGAGCAGTTCTTC	CSARTSGPGNEQFF
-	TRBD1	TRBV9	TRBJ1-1	TGTGCCAGCAGCACTACGGGACAGGGGTTGAACACTGAAGCTTTCTTT	CASSTTGQGLNTEAFF
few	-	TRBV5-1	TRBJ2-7	TGCGCCAGCAGCTTGGGGAGAGGGCTAGCGTCCTCCTACGAGCAGTACTTC	CASSLGRGLASSYEQYF
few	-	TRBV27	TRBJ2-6	TGTGCCAGCAGTTTAGGGACAACATCTTCTGGGGCCAACGTCCTGACTTTC	CASSLGTTSSGANVLTF
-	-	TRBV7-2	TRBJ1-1	TGTGCCAGCAGCTTAGTTGGGGTAAGGTTGGCCAACACTGAAGCTTTCTTT	CASSLVGVRLANTEAFF
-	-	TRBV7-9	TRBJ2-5	TGTGCCAGCAGCTTAGATAACCGGGGGACCCAGTACTTC	CASSLDNRGTQYF
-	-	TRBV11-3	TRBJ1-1	TGTGCCAGCAGCCTGGAGGGTAGGGGGAACACTGAAGCTTTCTTT	CASSLEGRGNTEAFF
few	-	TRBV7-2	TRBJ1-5	TGTGCCAGCAGCTTAGCGCCCGGTCAGCCCCAGCATTTT	CASSLAPGQPQHF
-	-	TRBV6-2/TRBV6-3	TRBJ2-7	TGTGCCAGCAGCCGTATTGGAGACCGGTACTTC	CASSRIGDRYF
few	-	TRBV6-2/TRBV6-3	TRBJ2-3	TGTGCCAGCAGTTATTTCGGTACGCAGTATTTT	CASSYFGTQYF
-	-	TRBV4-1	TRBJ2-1	TGCGCCAGCAGCCGGTCAGAACCCTACAATGAGCAGTTCTTC	CASSRSEPYNEQFF
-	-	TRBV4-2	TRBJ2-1	TGTGCCAGCAGCCAAGACTCCTCTAGGGCCTCCTACAATGAGCAGTTCTTC	CASSQDSSRASYNEQFF
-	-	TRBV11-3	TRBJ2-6	TGTGCCAGCAGCCCCCGGGCCAACGTCCTGACTTTC	CASSPRANVLTF
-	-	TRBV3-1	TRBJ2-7	TGTGCCAGCAGCCAAGATTGGAGGTCCTACGAGCAGTACTTC	CASSQDWRSYEQYF
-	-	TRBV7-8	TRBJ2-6	TGTGCCAGCAGCTCCCAACCCCCAGGGTTAGGGCCTGGGGCCAACGTCCTGACTTTC	CASSSQPPGLGPGANVLTF
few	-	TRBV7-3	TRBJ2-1	TGTGCCAGCAGCTTAATATCCGGGCACAATGAGCAGTTCTTC	CASSLISGHNEQFF
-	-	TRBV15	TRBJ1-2	TGTGCCACCAGCAGCCCCAGTGGGGCCAACTATGGCTACACCTTC	CATSSPSGANYGYTF
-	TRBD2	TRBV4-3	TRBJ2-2	TGCGCCAGCAGCCAAGACCCTAGCGGGCGGAACACCGGGGAGCTGTTTTTT	CASSQDPSGRNTGELFF
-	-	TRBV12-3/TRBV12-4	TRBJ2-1	TGTGCCAGCAGTTTCGGGCCACGCTCCTACAATGAGCAGTTCTTC	CASSFGPRSYNEQFF
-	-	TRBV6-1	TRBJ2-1	TGTGCCAGCAGTGAAGTTTCGAGAGGTAGCAATGAGCAGTTCTTC	CASSEVSRGSNEQFF
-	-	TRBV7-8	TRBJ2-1	TGTGCCAGCAGCTTAGCGTACAGATCTTACAATGAGCAGTTCTTC	CASSLAYRSYNEQFF
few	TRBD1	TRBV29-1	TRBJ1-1	TGCAGCGTCCGACGGACAGGGGGTGGTGACACTGAAGCTTTCTTT	CSVRRTGGGDTEAFF
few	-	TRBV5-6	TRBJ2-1	TGTGCCAGCAGCCGGACGGGCGAGCGGGCCTACAATGAGCAGTTCTTC	CASSRTGERAYNEQFF
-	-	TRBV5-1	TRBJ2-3	TGCGCCAGCAGCTCCCCAGAATGGACCGAAGTGACCACAGATACGCAGTATTTT	CASSSPEWTEVTTDTQYF
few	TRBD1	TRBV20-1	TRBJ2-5	TGCAGTGCTAGCACCCTAACAGGGGGTCAAGAGACCCAGTACTTC	CSASTLTGGQETQYF
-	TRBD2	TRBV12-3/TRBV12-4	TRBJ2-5	TGTGCCAGCAGTTTTTCCCATAGCGGGAGCCACCAAGAGACCCAGTACTTC	CASSFSHSGSHQETQYF
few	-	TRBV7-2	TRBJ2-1	TGTGCCAGCACCCAACGATCGGAGCATCTCAATGAGCAGTTCTTC	CASTQRSEHLNEQFF
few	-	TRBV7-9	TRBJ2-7	TGTGCCAGCAGCTCCACAGGGATCGCGGGCGACGAGCAGTACTTC	CASSSTGIAGDEQYF
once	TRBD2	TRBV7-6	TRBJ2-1	TGTGCCAGCAGCTTGGGACGAGCGGGAGTAGGTAATGAGCAGTTCTTC	CASSLGRAGVGNEQFF
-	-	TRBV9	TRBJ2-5	TGTGCCAGCAGCGAGGGTGTAGGCGTCTTCGGTCAAGAGACCCAGTACTTC	CASSEGVGVFGQETQYF
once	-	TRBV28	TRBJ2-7	TGTGCCAGCAGTGTATTTAGTCGCGGGGCCTCCTACGAGCAGTACTTC	CASSVFSRGASYEQYF
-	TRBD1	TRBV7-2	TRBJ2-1	TGTGCCAGCAGCTTAGAGGGGGCTCCTTTCAATGAGCAGTTCTTC	CASSLEGAPFNEQFF
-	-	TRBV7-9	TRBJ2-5	TGTGCCAGCAGCCCACTACTGGGGGCCCAGTACTTC	CASSPLLGAQYF
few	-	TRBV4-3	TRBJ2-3	TGCGCCAGCAGCCAGCGACGGGACTTTAGCACAGATACGCAGTATTTT	CASSQRRDFSTDTQYF
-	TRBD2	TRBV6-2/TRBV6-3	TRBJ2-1	TGTGCCAGCAGTTTCGTAGCGGGAGGGCTTTCCAATGAGCAGTTCTTC	CASSFVAGGLSNEQFF
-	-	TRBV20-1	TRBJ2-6	TGCAGTGCTACCCAGGCAGGGGACGGGGCCAACGTCCTGACTTTC	CSATQAGDGANVLTF
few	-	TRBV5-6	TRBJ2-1	TGTGCCAGCAGCTATGACAGCTCCAATGAGCAGTTCTTC	CASSYDSSNEQFF
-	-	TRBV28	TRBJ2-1	TGTGCCAGCAGTAGTGCAAGTGTCGACCCCTACAATGAGCAGTTCTTC	CASSSASVDPYNEQFF
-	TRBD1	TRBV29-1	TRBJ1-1	TGCAGCGTCGGCGACAGGGGCACTGAAGCTTTCTTT	CSVGDRGTEAFF
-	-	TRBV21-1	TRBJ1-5	TGTGCCAGCAGCTGCTGGGACAGGGGGATTGGTCAGCCCCAGCATTTT	CASSCWDRGIGQPQHF
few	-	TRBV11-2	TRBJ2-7	TGTGCCAGCAGCTTAGCCCGGGCAGGGAGTTACGAGCAGTACTTC	CASSLARAGSYEQYF
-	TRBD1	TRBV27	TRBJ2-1	TGTGCCAGCAGTTTATCGAGGGCACAGGGGGCCAGGAATGAGCAGTTCTTC	CASSLSRAQGARNEQFF
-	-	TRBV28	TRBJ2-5	TGTGCCAGCAGTTTCTTGGCTAGCCTTGGGACCCAGTACTTC	CASSFLASLGTQYF
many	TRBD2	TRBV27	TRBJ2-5	TGTGCCAGCAACAGTTTGGCGGGAGTCGGGACCCAGTACTTC	CASNSLAGVGTQYF
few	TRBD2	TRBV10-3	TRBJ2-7	TGTGCCATCAGTGAGATAACTAGCGGGAACTCCTACGAGCAGTACTTC	CAISEITSGNSYEQYF
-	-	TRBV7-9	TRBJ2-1	TGTGCCAGCAGCTTAGCTGGAGGGACGGTTGAGCAGTTCTTC	CASSLAGGTVEQFF
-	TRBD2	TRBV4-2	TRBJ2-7	TGTGCCAGCAGCCAAGATATTAGCGGTACTAGCGGGGGAGGGGCCTACGAGCAGTACTTC	CASSQDISGTSGGGAYEQYF
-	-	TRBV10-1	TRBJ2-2	TGCGCCAGCAGTGAGAACCGGGAACCCGGGGAGCTGTTTTTT	CASSENREPGELFF
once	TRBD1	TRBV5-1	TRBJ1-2	TGCGCCAGCGGTTTCCGGGACAGGGGGCCTGGCTACACCTTC	CASGFRDRGPGYTF